Listed below are T cell receptor beta chains from one sample, sequenced in a study of T cell changes during pregnancy in multiple sclerosis. Only in-frame clones appear in the TCRdb table, and some are missing; sequencing was by immunoSEQ multiplex PCR. The sample includes fewer than 150,000 clones, roughly 95% of them seen just once. Material: peripheral blood, obtained after pregnancy. These receptors originate from a female donor with multiple sclerosis, enrolled in a pregnancy study. CDR3s include the opening cysteine and the closing phenylalanine or tryptophan. Each record gives: D gene, V gene, clone size, J gene, CDR3 protein, CDR3 DNA. A D gene is named only where the DNA matches it firmly. Not every row has a clone size; where given, it reads once, few, many or a size class.

>.|TRBV6-5|.|TRBJ1-2
CASLGGREGYTF
TGTGCCAGCCTCGGAGGCCGGGAGGGCTACACCTTC
>TRBD1|TRBV15|once|TRBJ2-7
CATSRFGTGGHEQYF
TGTGCCACCAGCAGATTCGGGACAGGCGGGCACGAGCAGTACTTC
>.|TRBV7-6|.|TRBJ2-7
CASSTTLASSPHEQYF
TGTGCCAGCAGCACCACGCTAGCGTCATCCCCCCACGAGCAGTACTTC
>.|TRBV11-1|.|TRBJ2-7
CASSLEISETYEQYF
TGTGCCAGCAGCTTAGAAATTAGCGAGACCTACGAGCAGTACTTC
>.|TRBV28|.|TRBJ1-5
CASSIGGPNQPQHF
TGTGCCAGTAGTATCGGGGGGCCCAATCAGCCCCAGCATTTT
>TRBD1|TRBV6-5|.|TRBJ1-2
CASSYSSGQGAYGYTF
TGTGCCAGCAGTTACTCCTCGGGACAGGGGGCCTATGGCTACACCTTC
>TRBD1|TRBV4-1|.|TRBJ2-3
CASSQAGQGTDTQYF
TGCGCCAGCAGCCAAGCCGGACAGGGAACAGATACGCAGTATTTT
>TRBD1|TRBV10-3|.|TRBJ2-7
CAISESAGTGDRPFYEQYF
TGTGCCATCAGTGAGTCCGCGGGCACCGGGGACAGACCTTTCTACGAGCAGTACTTC
>.|TRBV29-1|.|TRBJ1-2
CSVTTGNYGYTF
TGCAGCGTCACGACGGGGAACTATGGCTACACCTTC
>TRBD1|TRBV4-3|.|TRBJ2-7
CASSLRNRGKSYEQYF
TGCGCCAGCAGCCTACGTAACAGGGGGAAATCCTACGAGCAGTACTTC
>TRBD1|TRBV5-1|.|TRBJ1-3
CASSLGQGAAGNTIYF
TGCGCCAGCAGCTTGGGACAGGGGGCGGCTGGAAACACCATATATTTT
>TRBD1|TRBV29-1|.|TRBJ2-2
CSAAGTATGELFF
TGCAGCGCCGCCGGGACAGCCACCGGGGAGCTGTTTTTT
>TRBD2|TRBV15|.|TRBJ2-1
CALSRLAGGNEQFF
TGTGCCCTCAGTAGGCTAGCGGGAGGTAATGAGCAGTTCTTC
>.|TRBV5-6|.|TRBJ1-1
CASSLGGDLEAFF
TGTGCCAGCAGCTTGGGGGGGGACCTTGAAGCTTTCTTT
>.|TRBV7-6|.|TRBJ2-1
CASSLQGFPYNEQFF
TGTGCCAGCAGCCTCCAGGGGTTTCCCTACAATGAGCAGTTCTTC
>TRBD2|TRBV2|.|TRBJ2-6
CASHRGGGANVLTF
TGTGCCAGCCACCGGGGGGGAGGGGCCAACGTCCTGACTTTC
>TRBD2|TRBV27|.|TRBJ2-3
CAPGREGRGTDTQYF
TGTGCCCCGGGGCGGGAGGGCCGGGGGACAGATACGCAGTATTTT
>TRBD1|TRBV19|.|TRBJ2-3
CASSTRQGLDTQYF
TGTGCCAGTAGTACCCGACAGGGTCTGGATACGCAGTATTTT
>TRBD1|TRBV28|once|TRBJ2-5
CASSWGQGQYQETQYF
TGTGCCAGCAGTTGGGGGCAGGGACAGTACCAAGAGACCCAGTACTTC
>.|TRBV10-3|.|TRBJ1-2
CAISESLQYGYTF
TGTGCCATCAGTGAGTCGTTACAGTATGGCTACACCTTC
>TRBD1|TRBV28|once|TRBJ1-1
CAGQGENTEAFF
TGTGCCGGTCAGGGGGAGAACACTGAAGCTTTCTTT
>.|TRBV25-1|.|TRBJ2-5
CASSETKETQYF
TGTGCCAGCAGTGAGACTAAAGAGACCCAGTACTTC
>.|TRBV27|.|TRBJ2-1
CASSLYGILSDEQFF
TGTGCCAGCAGTTTATATGGTATACTATCGGATGAGCAGTTCTTC
>TRBD1|TRBV28|once|TRBJ1-2
CASSPLGGTNYGYTF
TGTGCCAGCAGTCCTTTAGGGGGCACCAACTATGGCTACACCTTC
>.|TRBV28|.|TRBJ1-2
CASSAGRAPYGYTF
TGTGCCAGCAGCGCCGGGAGGGCACCCTATGGCTACACCTTC
>.|TRBV19|.|TRBJ2-7
CASSLRGRGAVKQYF
TGTGCCAGTAGCCTCAGGGGCAGGGGGGCCGTGAAGCAGTACTTC
>.|TRBV25-1|few|TRBJ1-5
CASSETGESQPQHF
TGTGCCAGCAGTGAAACCGGGGAGAGCCAGCCCCAGCATTTT
>.|TRBV7-6|.|TRBJ2-7
CASSLGTYDYEQYF
TGTGCCAGCAGCTTAGGGACTTACGACTACGAGCAGTACTTC
>.|TRBV7-9|.|TRBJ1-4
CASSLGGPPPEKLFF
TGTGCCAGCAGCTTAGGCGGTCCGCCGCCTGAAAAACTGTTTTTT
>.|TRBV29-1|.|TRBJ2-7
CSVEGGWGDESYEQYF
TGCAGCGTTGAGGGGGGTTGGGGGGACGAGTCCTACGAGCAGTACTTC
>TRBD2|TRBV6-5|.|TRBJ2-5
CASSWRPSGSQETQYF
TGTGCCAGCAGTTGGCGGCCTAGCGGGAGCCAAGAGACCCAGTACTTC
>.|TRBV11-2|.|TRBJ1-2
CASSPTPDDSGYTF
TGTGCCAGCAGCCCCACACCAGACGACTCTGGCTACACCTTC
>.|TRBV28|.|TRBJ2-7
CASSSTVYEQYF
TGTGCCAGCAGTTCGACAGTGTACGAGCAGTACTTC
>TRBD1|TRBV19|.|TRBJ1-5
CASSDRQGGNQPQHF
TGTGCCAGTAGCGACAGACAGGGGGGAAATCAGCCCCAGCATTTT
>TRBD1|TRBV11-2|.|TRBJ2-7
CASSLGDRGTYEQYF
TGTGCCAGCAGCTTGGGGGACAGGGGAACCTACGAGCAGTACTTC
>TRBD2|TRBV11-3|.|TRBJ2-7
CASSTDGAGGREQYF
TGTGCCAGCAGCACCGATGGGGCGGGAGGGCGGGAGCAGTACTTC
>.|TRBV2|.|TRBJ2-1
CASTDGSWGNEQFF
TGTGCCAGCACGGACGGGAGCTGGGGCAATGAGCAGTTCTTC
>TRBD1|TRBV5-1|.|TRBJ2-1
CASSSRGLDNEQFF
TGCGCCAGCAGCTCAAGGGGGCTGGACAATGAGCAGTTCTTC
>.|TRBV7-2|.|TRBJ1-2
CASSLAQGPDYGYTF
TGTGCCAGCAGCTTAGCACAGGGACCCGACTATGGCTACACCTTC
>TRBD1|TRBV19|.|TRBJ1-1
CASTLLGQMNTEAFF
TGTGCCAGTACCCTCCTGGGACAGATGAACACTGAAGCTTTCTTT
>TRBD2|TRBV28|.|TRBJ2-5
CASSRAGVWETQYF
TGTGCCAGCAGTCGAGCGGGAGTATGGGAGACCCAGTACTTC
>.|TRBV28|.|TRBJ2-7
CASSFGGPREQYF
TGTGCCAGCAGTTTTGGTGGCCCTCGCGAGCAGTACTTC
>TRBD2|TRBV28|.|TRBJ2-3
CASSKPGLAGVSTDTQYF
TGTGCCAGCAGTAAACCGGGACTAGCGGGGGTTAGCACAGATACGCAGTATTTT
>.|TRBV7-2|.|TRBJ1-5
CASSLSRASNQPQHF
TGTGCCAGCAGCCTATCGAGGGCTAGCAATCAGCCCCAGCATTTT
>TRBD1|TRBV4-1|.|TRBJ1-4
CASSQAWGQGNEKLFF
TGCGCCAGCAGCCAAGCGTGGGGACAGGGAAATGAAAAACTGTTTTTT
>.|TRBV10-3|.|TRBJ2-7
CAIKGGGYEQYF
TGTGCCATCAAGGGAGGTGGCTACGAGCAGTACTTC
>TRBD2|TRBV5-1|.|TRBJ2-5
CASSLSIAGGLQETQYF
TGCGCCAGCAGCTTGTCAATAGCGGGAGGCCTCCAAGAGACCCAGTACTTC
>TRBD2|TRBV6-6|.|TRBJ2-3
CASSPSGRTDTQYF
TGTGCCAGCAGCCCTAGCGGGAGAACAGATACGCAGTATTTT
>TRBD1|TRBV13|.|TRBJ1-1
CASSLRGTGNWNTEAFF
TGTGCCAGCAGCTTAAGAGGGACAGGGAACTGGAACACTGAAGCTTTCTTT
>TRBD1|TRBV7-2|few|TRBJ1-4
CASSSQTGPNEKLFF
TGTGCCAGCAGCTCACAGACAGGGCCTAATGAAAAACTGTTTTTT
>.|TRBV5-1|.|TRBJ2-2
CASSSSGNTGELFF
TGCGCCAGCAGCTCGAGCGGAAACACCGGGGAGCTGTTTTTT
>.|TRBV27|.|TRBJ1-4
CASSLTYGATNEKLFF
TGTGCCAGCAGCCTTACCTACGGAGCAACTAATGAAAAACTGTTTTTT
>.|TRBV7-9|.|TRBJ1-1
CASSPPRVEAFF
TGTGCCAGCAGCCCCCCCCGGGTGGAAGCTTTCTTT
>.|TRBV19|.|TRBJ2-5
CASRTTGGGETQYF
TGTGCCAGTAGGACTACAGGGGGGGGAGAGACCCAGTACTTC